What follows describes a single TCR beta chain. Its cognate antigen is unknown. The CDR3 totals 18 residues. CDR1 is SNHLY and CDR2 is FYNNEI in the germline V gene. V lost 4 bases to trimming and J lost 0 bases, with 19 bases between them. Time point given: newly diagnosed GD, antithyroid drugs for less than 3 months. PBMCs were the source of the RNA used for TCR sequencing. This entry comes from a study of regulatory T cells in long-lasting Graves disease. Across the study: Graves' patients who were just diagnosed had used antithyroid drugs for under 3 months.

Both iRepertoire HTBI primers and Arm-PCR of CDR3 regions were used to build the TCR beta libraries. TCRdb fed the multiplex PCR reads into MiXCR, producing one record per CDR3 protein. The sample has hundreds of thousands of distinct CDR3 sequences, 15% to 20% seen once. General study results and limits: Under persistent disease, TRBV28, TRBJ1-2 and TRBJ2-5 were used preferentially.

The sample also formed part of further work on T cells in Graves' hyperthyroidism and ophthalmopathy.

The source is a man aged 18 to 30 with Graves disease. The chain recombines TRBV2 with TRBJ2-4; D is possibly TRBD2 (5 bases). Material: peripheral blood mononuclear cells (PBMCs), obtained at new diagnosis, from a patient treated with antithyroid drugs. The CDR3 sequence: CASSGTLEAPLAKNIQYF. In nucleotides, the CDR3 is TGTGCCAGCAGTGGAACTCTGGAGGCCCCTCTAGCCAAAAACATTCAGTACTTC.